The rows below give T cell receptor beta chains drawn from one sample of a study of long-term antiretroviral therapy in people with HIV. Assay: immunoSEQ multiplex PCR; the TCRdb copy retains only in-frame clones and omits some. The repertoire holds roughly 20,000 clones, with around four fifths as singletons. This material consisted of unsorted PBMCs, taken approximately 4 years after starting antiretroviral therapy. These receptors all come from a man between 18 and 29 years old with HIV. The CDR3 runs from the conserved cysteine through the conserved F or W. A D gene is named only where the DNA matches it firmly. Expanded clones are given a class, and other clones once, few, many or no size at all.

>NA|TRBJ1-1|TRBV10-3|NA
TGTGCCATCACCGGGACGGGCCGGGGGACTGAAGCTTTCTTT
CAITGTGRGTEAFF
>TRBD1|TRBJ2-3|TRBV19|NA
TGTGCCAGTAGTATAGATCCGGGACCGGGACAGGGGGCTTTAGATACGCAGTATTTT
CASSIDPGPGQGALDTQYF
>NA|TRBJ2-5|TRBV7-3|NA
TGTGCCAGCAGCCCAACCGGGCTCCAAGAGACCCAGTACTTC
CASSPTGLQETQYF
>TRBD1|TRBJ2-7|TRBV7-9|NA
TGTGCCAGCAGCTTCGATGGACAGGGGACCTACGAGCAGTACTTC
CASSFDGQGTYEQYF
>NA|TRBJ2-5|TRBV6-5|once
TGTGCCAGCAGTTACGACGTCCAAGAGACCCAGTACTTC
CASSYDVQETQYF
>TRBD1|TRBJ1-1|TRBV11-2|NA
TGTGCCAGCAGCATCCTCGGACAGGGGGACACTGAAGCTTTCTTT
CASSILGQGDTEAFF
>TRBD1|TRBJ2-3|TRBV25-1|once
TGTGCCAGCAGCCTCGGAAGGGGGCCTAGCACAGATACGCAGTATTTT
CASSLGRGPSTDTQYF
>TRBD2|TRBJ2-1|TRBV7-2|NA
TGTGCCAGCAGACCGGGACTAGGGCCCCGAGGAGAGTTCTTC
CASRPGLGPRGEFF
>TRBD2|TRBJ2-3|TRBV10-1|NA
TGCGCCAGCCGCAGGGAGGGGACAGATACGCAGTATTTT
CASRREGTDTQYF
>NA|TRBJ2-1|TRBV5-1|NA
TGCGCCAGCAGCTTGGTAGTTCAGGGGCGGAATGAGCAGTTCTTC
CASSLVVQGRNEQFF
>NA|TRBJ2-1|TRBV7-9|NA
TGTGCCAGCAGCTTAGTTAGCGGAGAGCAGTTCTTC
CASSLVSGEQFF
>NA|TRBJ2-4|TRBV7-9|NA
TGTGCCAGCAGCTCGTGGGGGGGCCTAACCAAAAACATTCAGTACTTC
CASSSWGGLTKNIQYF
>TRBD1|TRBJ1-1|TRBV30|NA
TGTGCCTGTCGGGACAGGGGGAACACTGAAGCTTTCTTT
CACRDRGNTEAFF
>NA|TRBJ1-3|TRBV19|NA
TGTGCCAGTAAAAGTGATGGGCTTGACACCATATATTTT
CASKSDGLDTIYF
>NA|TRBJ2-2|TRBV28|NA
TGTGCCAGCAGCCCCCCTGAGAGGGGGGTCGGGGAGCTGTTTTTT
CASSPPERGVGELFF
>NA|TRBJ1-1|TRBV19|NA
TGTGCCAGTAGGCGCGCCGCAACCGAAATCGTAGAAGCTTTCTTT
CASRRAATEIVEAFF
>TRBD1|TRBJ1-1|TRBV28|NA
TGTGCCACTCCGGACAGGGGGAACACTGAAGCTTTCTTT
CATPDRGNTEAFF
>TRBD1|TRBJ2-2|TRBV10-1|NA
TGCGCCAGCAGGGCAGGGGGCACCGGGGAGCTGTTTTTT
CASRAGGTGELFF
>NA|TRBJ2-1|TRBV5-5|NA
TGTGCCAGCAGCCCCCATACCACCCCGGGGCGTGAGCAGTTCTTC
CASSPHTTPGREQFF
>NA|TRBJ2-2|TRBV4-1|NA
TGCGCCAGCAGCCAAGCGGGGCAGGGGTGGACCGGGGAGCTGTTTTTT
CASSQAGQGWTGELFF
>TRBD2|TRBJ2-3|TRBV7-9|once
TGTGCCAGCAGGCGGGGGACTAGCGGCACAGATACGCAGTATTTT
CASRRGTSGTDTQYF
>TRBD2|TRBJ2-1|TRBV5-1|NA
TGCGCCAGCTCCACCTTGGCGGGGGGCCGATACAATGAGCAGTTCTTC
CASSTLAGGRYNEQFF
>NA|TRBJ1-2|TRBV18|few
TGTGCCAGCTCACTACAGGGCCCCTATGGCTACACCTTC
CASSLQGPYGYTF
>NA|TRBJ1-5|TRBV4-1|NA
TGCGCCAGCAGCCAAGAAGCTGTACAGCCCCAGCATTTT
CASSQEAVQPQHF
>TRBD1|TRBJ1-4|TRBV5-1|NA
TGCGCCAGCAGCTTGGTGGGGACAGGGTCCGGGGGCCCTGAAAAACTGTTTTTT
CASSLVGTGSGGPEKLFF
>NA|TRBJ1-2|TRBV5-6|once
TGTGCCAGCAGCTTACTCGGGCGGTCTGACTATGGCTACACCTTC
CASSLLGRSDYGYTF
>TRBD1|TRBJ1-6|TRBV18|NA
TGTGCCAGCTCACCAGGACAGGGTTATAATTCACCCCTCCACTTT
CASSPGQGYNSPLHF
>NA|TRBJ2-2|TRBV27|NA
TGTGCCAGCAGTCTAGTTAGGGGGACCGGGGAGCTGTTTTTT
CASSLVRGTGELFF
>NA|TRBJ1-1|TRBV6-6|few
TGTGCCAGCAGTTACGGAGGGTCATACACTGAAGCTTTCTTT
CASSYGGSYTEAFF
>TRBD1|TRBJ1-2|TRBV5-4|NA
TGTGCCAGCAGTCGGGACAGGGGCACTAATATCTACACCTTC
CASSRDRGTNIYTF
>TRBD1|TRBJ2-3|TRBV30|NA
TGTGCCTGGGGACAGGGGGGAGGCGATGATACGCAGTATTTT
CAWGQGGGDDTQYF
>TRBD1|TRBJ1-6|TRBV7-8|NA
TGTGCCAGCACCTTATGGGCCGGGACAGCGAATTCACCCCTCCACTTT
CASTLWAGTANSPLHF
>NA|TRBJ2-7|TRBV28|NA
TGTGCCAGCAGTTTCGGGGCCTACGAGCAGTACTTC
CASSFGAYEQYF
>NA|TRBJ1-5|TRBV19|NA
TGTGCCAGTAGTATTTATGAGGGGTCGGCAGGGATGCATTTT
CASSIYEGSAGMHF